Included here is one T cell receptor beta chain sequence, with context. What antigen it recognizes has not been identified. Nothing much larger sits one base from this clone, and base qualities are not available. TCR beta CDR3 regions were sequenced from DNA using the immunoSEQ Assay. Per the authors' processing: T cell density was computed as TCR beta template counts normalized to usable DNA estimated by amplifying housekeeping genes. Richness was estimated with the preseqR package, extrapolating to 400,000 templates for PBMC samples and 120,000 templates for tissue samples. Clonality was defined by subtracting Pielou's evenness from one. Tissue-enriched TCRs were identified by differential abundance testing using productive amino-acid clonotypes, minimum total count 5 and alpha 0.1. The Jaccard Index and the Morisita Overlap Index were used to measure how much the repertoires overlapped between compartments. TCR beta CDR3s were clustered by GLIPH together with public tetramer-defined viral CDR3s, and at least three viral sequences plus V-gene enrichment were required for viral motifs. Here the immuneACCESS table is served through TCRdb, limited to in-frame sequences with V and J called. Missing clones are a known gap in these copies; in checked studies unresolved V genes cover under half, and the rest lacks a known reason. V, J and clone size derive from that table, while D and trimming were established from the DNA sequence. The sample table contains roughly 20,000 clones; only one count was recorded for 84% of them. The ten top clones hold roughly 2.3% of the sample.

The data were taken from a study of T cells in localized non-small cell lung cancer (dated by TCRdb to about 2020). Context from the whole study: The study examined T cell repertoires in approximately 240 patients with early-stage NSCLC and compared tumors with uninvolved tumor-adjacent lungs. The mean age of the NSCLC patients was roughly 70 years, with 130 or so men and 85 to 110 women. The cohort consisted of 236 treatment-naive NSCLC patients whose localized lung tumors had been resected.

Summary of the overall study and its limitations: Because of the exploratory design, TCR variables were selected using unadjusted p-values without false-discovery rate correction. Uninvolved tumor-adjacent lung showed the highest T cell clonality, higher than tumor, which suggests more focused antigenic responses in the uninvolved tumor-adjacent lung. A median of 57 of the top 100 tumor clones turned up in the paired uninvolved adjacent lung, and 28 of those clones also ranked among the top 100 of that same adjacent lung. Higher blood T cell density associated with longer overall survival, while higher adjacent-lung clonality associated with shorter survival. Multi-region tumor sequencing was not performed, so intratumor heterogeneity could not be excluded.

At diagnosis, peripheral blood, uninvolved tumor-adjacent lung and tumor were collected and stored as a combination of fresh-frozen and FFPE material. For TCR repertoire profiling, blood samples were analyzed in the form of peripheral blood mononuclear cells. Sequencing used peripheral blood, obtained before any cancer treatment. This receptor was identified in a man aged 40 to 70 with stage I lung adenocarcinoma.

The nucleotide sequence is TGTGCCAGCAGCCGACCGGGACAGGGGGCTTCGGAGACCCAGTACTTC. Translated, it reads CASSRPGQGASETQYF. The V gene is TRBV6-6 and the J gene is TRBJ2-5; TRBD1 matches 12 bases in the middle. The germline V gene (reference sequence) gives CDR1 as MNHNY and CDR2 as SVGAGI. The V end gives up 6 bases and the J end 5 bases, leaving 10 bases in the junction not matched to a gene. The CDR3 numbers 16 residues from cysteine through phenylalanine. Kept here is only the CDR3 DNA, which spans 48 bases and is read in frame from base 1.